This T cell receptor beta chain was recorded in a study of vaccination and CD4 T cells after COVID-19. From germline, CDR1 is MNHNS and CDR2 SASEGT. The CDR3 has 15 residues. V gave up 4 bases and J gave up 0 bases, with 10 bases separating them. The treatment here: 10-day PBMC culture with coronavirus spike peptide pools or control peptides (ViraFEST assay). Unexposed donor CD4+ T cells predated the COVID-19 pandemic, collected 2011-2018. This clonotype was counted between two and nine times. Its specificity is unknown. Sequencing of DNA taken from cultured CD4+ T cells relied on the Oncomine TCR Beta short-read assay. Each CDR3 protein is one row after TCRdb ran MiXCR on the PCR reads. The sample records under 3,000 distinct CDR3 sequences, 35% to 50% being singletons.

The receptor comes from a human donor in good health. The chain joins TRBV6-1 to TRBJ1-3; maybe TRBD1 (6 bases). Sequenced input: CD4+ T cells from blood, cultured in vitro. CDR3 sequence reads: CASSVQGSSGNTIYF. The CDR3 DNA sequence: TGTGCCAGCAGTGTACAGGGAAGCTCTGGAAACACCATATATTTT.